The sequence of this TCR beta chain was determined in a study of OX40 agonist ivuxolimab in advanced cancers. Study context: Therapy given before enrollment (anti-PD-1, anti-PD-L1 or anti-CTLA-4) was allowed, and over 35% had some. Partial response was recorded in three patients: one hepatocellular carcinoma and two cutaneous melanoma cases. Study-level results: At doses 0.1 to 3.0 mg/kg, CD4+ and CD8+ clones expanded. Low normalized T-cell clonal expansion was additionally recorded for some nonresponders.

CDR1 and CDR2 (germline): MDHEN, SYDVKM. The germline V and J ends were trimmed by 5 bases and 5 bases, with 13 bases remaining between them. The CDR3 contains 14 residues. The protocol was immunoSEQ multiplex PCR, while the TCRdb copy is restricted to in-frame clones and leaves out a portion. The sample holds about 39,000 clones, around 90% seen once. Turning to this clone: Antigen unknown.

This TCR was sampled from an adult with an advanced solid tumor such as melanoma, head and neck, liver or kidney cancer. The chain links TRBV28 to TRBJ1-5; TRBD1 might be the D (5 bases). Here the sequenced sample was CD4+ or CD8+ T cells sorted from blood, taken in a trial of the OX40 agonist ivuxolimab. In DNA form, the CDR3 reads TGTGCCAGCAGTCAAGCCCGGGACTATCAGCCCCAGCATTTT. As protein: CASSQARDYQPQHF.